This passage covers 12 T cell receptor beta chains from one sample sequenced in a study of OX40 agonist ivuxolimab in advanced cancers. Sequenced by immunoSEQ multiplex PCR; TCRdb stores in-frame clones only, minus some. The sample carries roughly 25,000 clones, 88% recorded once. Here the sequenced sample was CD4+ or CD8+ T cells sorted from blood, taken in a trial of the OX40 agonist ivuxolimab. The origin of the receptors is an adult with an advanced solid tumor such as melanoma, head and neck, liver or kidney cancer.

The chain is built from TRBV7-4 and TRBJ2-2; TRBD2 matches at 9 bases. The CDR3 covers 15 residues. V shed 4 bases and J 6 bases; nucleotides not matched to a gene: 6. Germline V gives CDR1 SGHVT, CDR2 SQSDAQ. The CDR3 DNA sequence: TGTGCCAGCAGCTCCCCCAGCGGGAGGCCCGGGGAGCTGTTTTTT. Translation gives CASSSPSGRPGELFF. Full variable domain (remainder filled in from reference TRBV7-4 and TRBJ2-2): GAGVSQSPRYKVAKRGRDVALRCDSISGHVTLYWYRQTLGQGSEVLTYSQSDAQRDKSGRPSGRFSAERPERSVSTLKIQRTEQGDSAVYLCASSSPSGRPGELFFGEGSRLTVL.

This rearrangement joins TRBV5-1 to TRBJ1-1; D is possibly TRBD1 (5 bases). V lost 2 bases and J lost 2, with 13 bases in between. Germline CDR1 reads SGHRS; CDR2 reads YFSETQ. This CDR3 spans 15 amino acids. The CDR3 DNA is TGCGCCAGCAGCTTACCCGGGACGGGTAACACTGAAGCTTTCTTT. This gives the protein CASSLPGTGNTEAFF.

The genes are TRBV28 and TRBJ2-7; 9 bases fit TRBD1. The germline V gene encodes CDR1 MDHEN and CDR2 SYDVKM. The CDR3 spans 17 residues. The trim removed 3 bases at V and 3 bases at J, leaving 12 bases unmatched. The CDR3 protein is CASSFGVGGTGRYEQYF. The CDR3 nucleotides are TGTGCCAGCAGTTTCGGCGTGGGGGGGACAGGGCGCTACGAGCAGTACTTC.

The V gene is TRBV4-3, the J gene TRBJ2-1, with D tentatively TRBD2 (6 bases). Trimming removed 1 base from V and 10 bases from J, with 11 bases in between. The CDR3 totals 13 residues. The germline V gene encodes CDR1 LGHNA and CDR2 YSLEER. The CDR3 loop reads CASSQVGGGEQFF. The CDR3 region has the DNA TGCGCCAGCAGCCAAGTTGGGGGAGGAGAGCAGTTCTTC.

The V gene is TRBV27, the J gene TRBJ2-7; maybe TRBD1 (6 bases). There are 17 residues in the CDR3. Germline lookup yields CDR1 MNHEY and CDR2 SMNVEV (reference sequence). Trimming took off 5 bases at V and 3 bases at J, with 23 bases between the two ends. The CDR3 nucleotides are TGTGCCAGCAGTCTCAACTTCGACAGGATCGGATTCTACGAGCAGTACTTC. Protein: CASSLNFDRIGFYEQYF.

The genes are TRBV4-1 and TRBJ2-7; 7 nucleotides match TRBD1. Unmatched junction bases numbered 3, after V lost 1 base and J lost 0 bases. Germline V gene data show CDR1 as MGHRA and CDR2 as YSYEKL. The CDR3 spans 15 residues. CDR3 sequence (DNA): TGCGCCAGCAGCCAAGCCGGGACAGCCTCCTACGAGCAGTACTTC. Its protein is CASSQAGTASYEQYF.

The table lists this clone with a few counts. The chain recombines TRBV7-3 with TRBJ1-1; D unresolved. V was shortened by 3 bases and J by 3 bases, with 14 bases between the two germline ends. Germline CDR1 reads SGHTA; CDR2 reads FQGTGA. CDR3 length: 15 amino acids. The chain's CDR3 is CASSLGSQDYTEAFF. In DNA, the CDR3 is TGTGCCAGCAGCTTGGGCTCCCAGGACTACACTGAAGCTTTCTTT.

This clone was picked up a small number of times. V is TRBV25-1 and J is TRBJ2-1, with a possible D match to TRBD1 (6 bases). Trimming shortened V by 4 bases and J by 7 bases, and 17 bases separated the two germline ends. Germline CDR1 MGHDK, CDR2 SYGVNS. CDR3 length equals 15 residues. Here the CDR3 reads CASSGGTLSKNEQFF. DNA for the CDR3: TGTGCCAGCAGTGGAGGGACACTCAGTAAGAATGAGCAGTTCTTC.

Only one count was recorded for this clone. The chain employs TRBV5-1 and TRBJ2-7; D is uncertain. Trimming pared 3 bases from V and 2 bases from J, leaving 15 bases between. The CDR3 sequence is 15 residues long. The germline CDR1 and CDR2 sequences are SGHRS and YFSETQ. The CDR3 sequence is CASSSLDGPAYEQYF. The CDR3 DNA reads as TGCGCCAGCAGCTCCCTGGACGGACCGGCCTACGAGCAGTACTTC.

The CDR3 spells CASSLYTGELFF. CDR3 nucleotides: TGTGCCAGCAGCTTATACACCGGGGAGCTGTTTTTT. V and J are TRBV7-8 and TRBJ2-2; D ambiguous. CDR3 length equals 12 residues. V lost 2 bases and J lost 3, with 1 base in between. Germline V CDR1 and CDR2: SGHVS, FQNEAQ.

The chain couples TRBV27 to TRBJ2-7; TRBD2 matches at 9 bases. The germline V gene encodes CDR1 MNHEY and CDR2 SMNVEV (reference sequence). CDR3 length equals 16 residues. J was trimmed by 5 bases and V by 4 bases; bases with no gene match: 12. CDR3 in amino acids: CASSSPATSGLHEQYF. CDR3 in DNA: TGTGCCAGCAGTTCCCCTGCGACTAGCGGTCTTCACGAGCAGTACTTC.

In DNA, the CDR3 is TGCGCCAGCAGCCAGGGTAGGGTTTACCAGCCCCAGCATTTT. This codes for CASSQGRVYQPQHF. The chain couples TRBV4-3 to TRBJ1-5; D unclear. Germline V gene lookup returns CDR1 LGHNA and CDR2 YSLEER. The CDR3 sequence is 14 residues long. Trimming cost V 3 bases and J 7 bases, with 13 bases left between them.